This record concerns one T cell receptor beta chain sequence. As yet, its antigen is unknown. This sample stems from a study of T cell repertoires in cytomegalovirus infection. Across the whole study: Public TCR beta signature analysis indicated the presence of both CMV infection and matching HLA type.

The CDR3 has 15 residues. V dropped 0 bases and J dropped 1 base, with 9 bases sitting between them. Germline V gene sequence: CDR1 MGHRA, CDR2 YSYEKL. Notes on the study in general: CMV carriers with the relevant HLA were identified by cumulative public TCR beta family frequency. What dominated the ex vivo response were HLA-C-restricted CMV-specific TCR beta clonotypes.

From the reads, TCRdb called clonotypes with MiXCR, one entry per CDR3 protein. The profile covers roughly 600,000 distinct CDR3 sequences, with 20% to 25% appearing a single time and 6.5% to 10% taken by the ten largest. The chain couples TRBV4-1 to TRBJ1-1; D unresolved. The sequencing sample was made of CD8+ T cells from PBMCs. This clonotype was obtained from a human donor in good health (CMV status not recorded). Some clones in this sample may be carry-over from other donors' samples. The CDR3 region has the DNA TGCGCCAGCAGCCAAGAGCGTCGGGGGAACACTGAAGCTTTCTTT. As protein: CASSQERRGNTEAFF.